This note documents a single TCR beta chain sequence. Its antigen is currently unknown. Measured with immunoSEQ multiplex PCR; TCRdb has only the in-frame clones, and not every one. The sample consists of 150,000 to 200,000 clones, approximately 90% of them appearing once. The data are from a study of T cell responses to AZD1222 COVID-19 vaccine. Study-wide findings and caveats: Compared with day 0, the breadth and depth of the Spike-specific TCR repertoire rose significantly after two doses of AZD1222. Seropositivity was recorded at baseline in only 6 or 7 AZD1222 recipients. Reportedly, close to half of spike-specific TCRs are directed against unmutated variant regions.

This sample comprised peripheral blood, obtained on day 0 of AZD1222 vaccination. This clonotype was sampled from an adult in good health.

The CDR3: CASSPTPGTDTIYF. For the CDR3, the DNA is TGTGCCAGCAGCCCCACACCCGGGACGGACACCATATATTTT. The rearrangement links TRBV9 to TRBJ1-3, with a tentative D call TRBD1 (5 bases). Germline V gene lookup returns CDR1 SGDLS and CDR2 YYNGEE. V dropped 4 bases and J dropped 8 bases, with 16 bases sitting between them. The CDR3 spans 14 residues.